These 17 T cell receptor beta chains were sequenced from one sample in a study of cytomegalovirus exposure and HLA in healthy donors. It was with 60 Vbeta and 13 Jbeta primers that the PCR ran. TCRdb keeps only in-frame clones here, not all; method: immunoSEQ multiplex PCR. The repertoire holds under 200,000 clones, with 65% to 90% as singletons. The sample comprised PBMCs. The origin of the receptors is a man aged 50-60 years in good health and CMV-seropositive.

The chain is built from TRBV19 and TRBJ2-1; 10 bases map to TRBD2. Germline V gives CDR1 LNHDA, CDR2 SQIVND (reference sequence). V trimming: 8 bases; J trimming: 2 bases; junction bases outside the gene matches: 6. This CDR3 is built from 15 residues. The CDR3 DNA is TGTGCCAGTCGGGGGGGACTAGCGCCCTACAATGAGCAGTTCTTC. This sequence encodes CASRGGLAPYNEQFF.

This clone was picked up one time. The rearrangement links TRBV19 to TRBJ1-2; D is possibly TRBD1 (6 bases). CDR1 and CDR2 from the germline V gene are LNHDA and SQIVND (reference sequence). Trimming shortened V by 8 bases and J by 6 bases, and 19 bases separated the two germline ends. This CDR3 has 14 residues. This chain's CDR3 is CASGLARGPDGYTF. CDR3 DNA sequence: TGTGCCAGTGGGTTAGCCAGGGGTCCCGATGGCTACACCTTC.

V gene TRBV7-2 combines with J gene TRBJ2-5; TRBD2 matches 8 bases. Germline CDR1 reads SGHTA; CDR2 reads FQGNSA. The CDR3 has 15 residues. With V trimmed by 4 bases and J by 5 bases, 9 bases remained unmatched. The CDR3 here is CASSSRPSGSETQYF. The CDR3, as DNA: TGTGCCAGCAGCTCTCGACCAAGCGGGAGTGAGACCCAGTACTTC.

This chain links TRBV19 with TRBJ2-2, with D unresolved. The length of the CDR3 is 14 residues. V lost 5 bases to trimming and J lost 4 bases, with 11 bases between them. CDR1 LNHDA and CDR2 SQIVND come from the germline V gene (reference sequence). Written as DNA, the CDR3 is TGTGCCAGTAGTCTGGGCGTCGGCACCGGGGAGCTGTTTTTT. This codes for CASSLGVGTGELFF.

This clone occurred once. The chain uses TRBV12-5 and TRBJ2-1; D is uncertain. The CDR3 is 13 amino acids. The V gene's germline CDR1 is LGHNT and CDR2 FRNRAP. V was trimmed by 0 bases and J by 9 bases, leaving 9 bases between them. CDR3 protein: CASGLVGSGEQFF. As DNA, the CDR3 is TGTGCTAGTGGTTTGGTCGGTTCAGGTGAGCAGTTCTTC.

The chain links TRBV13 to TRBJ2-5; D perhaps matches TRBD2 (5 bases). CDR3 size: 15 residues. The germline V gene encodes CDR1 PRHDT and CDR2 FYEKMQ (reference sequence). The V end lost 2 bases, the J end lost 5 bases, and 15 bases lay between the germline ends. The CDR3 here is CASSLKREFGETQYF. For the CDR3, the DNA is TGTGCCAGCAGCTTAAAGAGGGAGTTCGGGGAGACCCAGTACTTC.

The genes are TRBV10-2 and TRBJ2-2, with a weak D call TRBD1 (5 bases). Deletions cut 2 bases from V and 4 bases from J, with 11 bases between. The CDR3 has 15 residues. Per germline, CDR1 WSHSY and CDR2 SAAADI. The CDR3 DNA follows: TGCGCCAGCAGTGAGATCAGGGATCCCACCGGGGAGCTGTTTTTT. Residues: CASSEIRDPTGELFF.

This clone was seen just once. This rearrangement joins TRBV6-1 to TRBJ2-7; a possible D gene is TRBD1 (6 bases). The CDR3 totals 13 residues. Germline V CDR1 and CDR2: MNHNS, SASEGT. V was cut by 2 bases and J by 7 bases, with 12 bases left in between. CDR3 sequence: CASSESQGIEQYV. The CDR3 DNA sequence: TGTGCCAGCAGTGAATCACAGGGAATAGAGCAGTACGTC.

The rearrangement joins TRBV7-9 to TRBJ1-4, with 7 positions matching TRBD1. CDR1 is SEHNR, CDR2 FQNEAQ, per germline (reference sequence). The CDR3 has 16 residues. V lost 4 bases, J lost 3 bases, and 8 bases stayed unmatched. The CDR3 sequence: CASSSGLQGANEKLFF. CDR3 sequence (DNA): TGTGCCAGCAGCTCGGGCCTCCAGGGGGCTAATGAAAAACTGTTTTTT.

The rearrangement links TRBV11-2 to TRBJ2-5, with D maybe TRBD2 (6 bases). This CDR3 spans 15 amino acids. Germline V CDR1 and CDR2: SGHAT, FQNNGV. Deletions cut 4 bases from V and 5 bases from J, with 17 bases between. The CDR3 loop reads CASSYGSGDTETQYF. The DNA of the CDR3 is TGTGCCAGCAGCTACGGGAGCGGTGATACGGAGACCCAGTACTTC.

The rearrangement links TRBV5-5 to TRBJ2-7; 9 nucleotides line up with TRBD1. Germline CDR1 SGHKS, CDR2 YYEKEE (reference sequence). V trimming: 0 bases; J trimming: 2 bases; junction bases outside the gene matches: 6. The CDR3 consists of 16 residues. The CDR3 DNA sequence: TGTGCCAGCAGCTTGGCCGGGACAGGGAAAGCCTACGAGCAGTACTTC. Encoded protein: CASSLAGTGKAYEQYF. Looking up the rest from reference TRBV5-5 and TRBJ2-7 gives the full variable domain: DAGVTQSPTHLIKTRGQQVTLRCSPISGHKSVSWYQQVLGQGPQFIFQYYEKEERGRGNFPDRFSARQFPNYSSELNVNALLLGDSALYLCASSLAGTGKAYEQYFGPGTRLTVT.

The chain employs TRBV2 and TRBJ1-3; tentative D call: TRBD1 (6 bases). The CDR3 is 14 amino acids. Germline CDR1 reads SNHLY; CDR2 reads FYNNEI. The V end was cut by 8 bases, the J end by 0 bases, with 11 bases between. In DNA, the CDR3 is TGTGCCAGCCCACAGGGAGACTCTGGAAACACCATATATTTT. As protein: CASPQGDSGNTIYF.

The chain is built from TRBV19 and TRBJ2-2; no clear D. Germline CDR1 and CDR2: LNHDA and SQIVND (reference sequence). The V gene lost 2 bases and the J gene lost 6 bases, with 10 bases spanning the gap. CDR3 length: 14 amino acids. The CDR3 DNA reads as TGTGCCAGTAGTATACTGACTGGCGCCGGGGAGCTGTTTTTT. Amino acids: CASSILTGAGELFF. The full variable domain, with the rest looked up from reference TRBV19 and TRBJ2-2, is DGGITQSPKYLFRKEGQNVTLSCEQNLNHDAMYWYRQDPGQGLRLIYYSQIVNDFQKGDIAEGYSVSREKKESFPLTVTSAQKNPTAFYLCASSILTGAGELFFGEGSRLTVL.

The CDR3 DNA is TGCAGCGCACAGGACAGGGGGCGGATTGGCTACACCTTC. Residues: CSAQDRGRIGYTF. This chain links TRBV29-1 with TRBJ1-2; 11 bases match TRBD1. The CDR3 length is 13 residues. Trimming took 7 bases from V and 7 from J; bases not matched to a gene: 8. CDR1 and CDR2 from the germline V gene are SQVTM and ANQGSEA.

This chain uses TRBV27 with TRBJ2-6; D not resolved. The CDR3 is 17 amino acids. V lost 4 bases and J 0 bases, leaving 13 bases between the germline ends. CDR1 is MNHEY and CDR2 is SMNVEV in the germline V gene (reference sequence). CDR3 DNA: TGTGCCAGCAGTTACCAAGCTCCGAGCTCTGGGGCCAACGTCCTGACTTTC. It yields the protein CASSYQAPSSGANVLTF.

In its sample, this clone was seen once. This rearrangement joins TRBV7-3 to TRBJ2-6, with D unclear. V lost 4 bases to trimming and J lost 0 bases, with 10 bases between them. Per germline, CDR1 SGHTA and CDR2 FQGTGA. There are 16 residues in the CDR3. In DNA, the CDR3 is TGTGCCAGCAGCTCAACCCCCCTCTCTGGGGCCAACGTCCTGACTTTC. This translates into CASSSTPLSGANVLTF.

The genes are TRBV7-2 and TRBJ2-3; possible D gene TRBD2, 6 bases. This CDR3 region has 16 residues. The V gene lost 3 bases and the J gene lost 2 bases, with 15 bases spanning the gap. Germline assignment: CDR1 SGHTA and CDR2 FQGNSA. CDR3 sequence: CASSFGGGRSTDTQYF. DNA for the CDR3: TGTGCCAGCAGCTTCGGGGGAGGTAGATCCACAGATACGCAGTATTTT.